The next 28 T cell receptor beta chains were all read from a single sample in a study of breast tumors, draining lymph nodes, adjacent tissues. TCRdb analysed the multiplex PCR reads with MiXCR anew, one entry per CDR3 protein. The sample lists approximately 280,000 distinct CDR3 sequences, around 31% seen once, with over 0.95% in the top ten. The lymph nodes were axillary draining lymph nodes from breast cancer patients. The sample consisted of axillary lymph node tissue. Receptors were obtained from a female donor with breast cancer. Some clones in this sample may be carry-over from other donors' samples.

This clonotype showed up many times. The rearrangement uses TRBV6-4 and TRBJ2-1, with D perhaps assigned TRBD1 or TRBD2 (5 bases each). CDR1 and CDR2 (germline): MRHNA, SNTAGT. V was shortened by 6 bases and J by 7 bases, with 13 bases between the two germline ends. The CDR3 has 13 amino acids. The CDR3 sequence: CASSPTRENEQFF. Here the CDR3 DNA reads TGTGCCAGCAGCCCCACCAGGGAGAATGAGCAGTTCTTC.

The table lists this clonotype with many counts. The chain joins TRBV6-1 to TRBJ1-5; possibly TRBD1 for D (6 bases). Germline V gives CDR1 MNHNS, CDR2 SASEGT. V lost 1 base and J lost 5, with 12 bases in between. The CDR3 runs 15 residues. CDR3 sequence: CASSEVRGGYQPQHF. CDR3 in DNA: TGTGCCAGCAGTGAAGTCAGGGGCGGGTATCAGCCCCAGCATTTT.

Turning to this clonotype: Given a much more abundant clone one base away, this may be a read error. The final CDR3 position lacks the conserved phenylalanine or tryptophan, pointing to a likely read error. V usage is TRBV14 and J usage is TRBJ2-1, with D possibly matching TRBD1 (5 bases). Germline V gives CDR1 SGHDN, CDR2 FVKESK. Trimming took 7 bases from V and 7 from J, leaving 11 bases between them. The CDR3 is made up of 12 amino acids. The CDR3 spells CASTHGQNEQFL. CDR3 DNA: TGTGCCAGCACCCACGGACAAAATGAGCAGTTCTTG.

This clonotype was seen a handful of times. This chain connects TRBV27 to TRBJ2-3; 11 positions agree with TRBD2. The V gene end was trimmed by 4 bases and the J gene end by 5 bases; junction bases not matched to a gene: 2. This CDR3 is built from 14 residues. Germline loops: CDR1 MNHEY, CDR2 SMNVEV (reference sequence). CDR3 residues: CASSWGTSGDTQYF. The CDR3 DNA reads TGTGCCAGCAGTTGGGGGACTAGCGGAGATACGCAGTATTTT.

The rearrangement links TRBV10-3 to TRBJ2-1, with a tentative D call TRBD2 (6 bases). Trimming removed 10 bases from V and 0 bases from J, with 16 bases in between. Germline loops: CDR1 ENHRY, CDR2 SYGVKD. The CDR3 is made up of 15 amino acids. The CDR3 protein is CATRKEGSSYNEQFF. In DNA, the CDR3 is TGTGCCACCCGCAAGGAGGGGAGCTCCTACAATGAGCAGTTCTTC.

This clonotype occurred many times. V usage is TRBV7-8 and J usage is TRBJ2-1; TRBD2 matches at 12 bases. CDR1 and CDR2 from the germline V gene are SGHVS and FQNEAQ. Germline trimming cut 5 bases from V and 5 bases from J; bases unmatched to any gene: 10. The length of the CDR3 is 17 residues. The CDR3 is CASSGPPSGRGNNEQFF. CDR3 bases: TGTGCCAGCAGCGGGCCACCTAGCGGGAGGGGGAACAATGAGCAGTTCTTC.

This clonotype was detected ten times or more. CDR3 DNA: TGTGCCAGTAGTATAAAACAGGGGAACACCGGGGAGCTGTTTTTT. As protein: CASSIKQGNTGELFF. J is TRBJ2-2 and V is TRBV19; D is perhaps TRBD1 (6 bases). This CDR3 spans 15 amino acids. Germline V gene lookup returns CDR1 LNHDA and CDR2 SQIVND (reference sequence). V lost 2 bases to trimming and J lost 1 base, with 8 bases between them.

This clonotype has only a few counts. The rearrangement links TRBV7-3 to TRBJ1-2; D gene unclear. V gave up 6 bases and J gave up 1 base, with 9 bases separating them. Germline CDR1 SGHTA, CDR2 FQGTGA. The CDR3 is 13 amino acids. The CDR3 coding sequence is TGTGCCAGCAGGGAGGGCTTTAACTATGGCTACACCTTC. It encodes CASREGFNYGYTF.

In its sample, this clonotype was seen many times. The chain carries TRBV15 and TRBJ2-1, with 12 bases identical to TRBD2. Germline lookup yields CDR1 LNHNV and CDR2 YYDKDF (reference sequence). The length of the CDR3 is 16 residues. The trim removed 0 bases at V and 9 bases at J, leaving 6 bases unmatched. The DNA for the CDR3 is TGTGCCACCAGCAGAGATCTGGCTAGCGGGAGGGTTGAGCAGTTCTTC. Amino acids: CATSRDLASGRVEQFF.

Turning to this clonotype: This could be a read error, since a much larger clone is one nucleotide away. This chain joins TRBV11-2 and TRBJ2-2; TRBD2 might be the D (5 bases). CDR1 and CDR2 (germline): SGHAT, FQNNGV. This CDR3 contains 11 residues. CDR3 nucleotide sequence: TGTGCCAGCAGCTTGTACGGGGAGCCGTTTTTT. Residues: CASSLYGEPFF.

There are many counts of this clonotype. This chain connects TRBV10-3 to TRBJ1-6; 9 bases are a match to TRBD1. This CDR3 spans 12 amino acids. The germline CDR1 and CDR2 sequences are ENHRY and SYGVKD. V dropped 10 bases and J dropped 7; count of bases not matched to a gene: 2. The CDR3 spells CATTGGNSPLHF. The CDR3 DNA reads TGTGCCACCACAGGGGGCAATTCACCCCTCCACTTT.

This clonotype was found many times. V usage is TRBV9 and J usage is TRBJ1-4; TRBD1 matches at 9 bases. V trimming: 2 bases; J trimming: 4 bases; junction bases outside the gene matches: 3. The germline CDR1 and CDR2 sequences are SGDLS and YYNGEE. The CDR3 covers 15 residues. The CDR3 protein is CASSVGTGLNEKLFF. DNA of the CDR3: TGTGCCAGCAGCGTGGGGACAGGGCTTAATGAAAAACTGTTTTTT.

CDR3 region: CASSATGGATDTQYF. For the CDR3, the DNA is TGTGCCAGCAGTGCCACAGGGGGCGCAACAGATACGCAGTATTTT. V is TRBV6-1 and J is TRBJ2-3; 9 nucleotides agree with TRBD1. The germline CDR1 and CDR2 sequences are MNHNS and SASEGT. The CDR3 loop spans 15 amino acids. V was clipped by 4 bases and J by 3 bases; unmatched bases: 5.

This clonotype was recorded at least ten times. The chain uses TRBV14 and TRBJ1-2; tentative D call: TRBD1 (5 bases). Germline lookup yields CDR1 SGHDN and CDR2 FVKESK. Deletions cut 0 bases from V and 2 bases from J, with 10 bases between. The CDR3 contains 15 residues. The CDR3 sequence: CASSQDRGVNYGYTF. CDR3 DNA: TGTGCCAGCAGCCAAGATCGGGGGGTAAACTATGGCTACACCTTC.

Note on this clonotype: A clone one base away is much larger, so this may be a read error. The chain combines TRBV11-2 with TRBJ2-1, with TRBD2 identical over 7 bases. There are 15 residues in the CDR3. V lost 1 base to trimming and J lost 9 bases; unmatched junction nucleotides: 9. Germline CDR1 is SGHAT and CDR2 is FQNNGV. CDR3: CASSLGLAAGFEQFF. The CDR3 DNA sequence: TGTGCCAGCAGCTTAGGGCTAGCGGCAGGGTTTGAGCAGTTCTTC.

Many counts were recorded for this clonotype. The genes are TRBV7-8 and TRBJ2-7; 7 positions match TRBD1. Germline loops: CDR1 SGHVS, CDR2 FQNEAQ. The ends lost 5 bases at V and 3 bases at J; junction bases unmatched: 4. The CDR3 sequence is 13 residues long. Written as DNA, the CDR3 is TGTGCCAGCAGCGACAGGGTAGGCTACGAGCAGTACTTC. Its translation is CASSDRVGYEQYF. Together with reference TRBV7-8 and TRBJ2-7, the CDR3 gives the full variable domain: GAGVSQSPRYKVAKRGQDVALRCDPISGHVSLFWYQQALGQGPEFLTYFQNEAQLDKSGLPSDRFFAERPEGSVSTLKIQRTQQEDSAVYLCASSDRVGYEQYFGPGTRLTVT.

In its sample, this clonotype was seen many times. The genes are TRBV5-1 and TRBJ1-3; D remains unclear. This CDR3 is 13 amino acids long. Germline V gene sequence: CDR1 SGHRS, CDR2 YFSETQ. The ends were cut back, 0 bases at V and 8 bases at J, with 9 bases in the middle. CDR3 DNA sequence: TGCGCCAGCAGCTTGGGCCAGGTGGACACCATATATTTT. This gives the protein CASSLGQVDTIYF.

On this clonotype itself: This may arise from a read error, as a much more abundant clone is one base away. The chain has TRBV5-4 and TRBJ2-7; 9 positions agree with TRBD1. CDR1 is SGHNT and CDR2 is YYREEE in the germline V gene (reference sequence). The CDR3 has 16 residues. Unmatched junction bases numbered 11, after V lost 4 bases and J lost 3 bases. In nucleotides, the CDR3 is TGTGCCAGCAGCCCCCCCCCCGCGACAGGGGGCTACGAGCAGTACTTC. Protein sequence: CASSPPPATGGYEQYF.

At least ten counts were recorded for this clonotype. The chain has TRBV30 and TRBJ2-6, with D tentatively TRBD2 (5 bases). CDR3 length: 17 amino acids. V lost 1 base and J 0 bases, leaving 13 bases between the germline ends. Germline CDR1 reads GTSNPN; CDR2 reads SVGIG (reference sequence). DNA for the CDR3: TGTGCCTGGAGTGACAGACGGGGAAGCTCTGGGGCCAACGTCCTGACTTTC. Translated: CAWSDRRGSSGANVLTF. The entire variable domain, with the rest obtained from reference TRBV30 and TRBJ2-6, is as follows: SQTIHQWPATLVQPVGSPLSLECTVEGTSNPNLYWYRQAAGRGLQLLFYSVGIGQISSEVPQNLSASRPQDRQFILSSKKLLLSDSGFYLCAWSDRRGSSGANVLTFGAGSRLTVL.

This clonotype was seen many times. The chain recombines TRBV5-1 with TRBJ2-7; 7 bases are shared with TRBD1. The CDR3 covers 16 residues. Germline assignment: CDR1 SGHRS and CDR2 YFSETQ. V shed 0 bases, J shed 5 bases, and the junction held 11 bases outside the gene matches. The CDR3 loop reads CASSLGQGARSHEQYF. The CDR3 coding sequence is TGCGCCAGCAGCTTGGGACAGGGCGCCAGGAGCCACGAGCAGTACTTC.

This clonotype occurred once. This rearrangement joins TRBV19 to TRBJ2-6; perhaps TRBD2 as D (5 bases). Germline CDR1 and CDR2: LNHDA and SQIVND (reference sequence). The V end was cut by 0 bases, the J end by 4 bases, with 13 bases between. The CDR3 has 17 residues. The CDR3 sequence is CASSIDRGSTGANVLTF. DNA for the CDR3: TGTGCCAGTAGTATAGATCGTGGGAGCACCGGGGCCAACGTCCTGACTTTC.

This clonotype was counted many times. The chain combines TRBV12-3 or TRBV12-4 with TRBJ2-5; D is possibly TRBD1 (5 bases). V lost 7 bases to trimming and J lost 7 bases, with 13 bases between them. The CDR3 sequence is 12 residues long. CDR3 in amino acids: CASTHGRGTQYF. In DNA form, the CDR3 reads TGTGCCAGCACCCATGGTAGGGGGACCCAGTACTTC.

There are many counts of this clonotype. The chain employs TRBV14 and TRBJ2-1, with 10 bases matching TRBD2. The J segment lost 5 bases and the V segment lost 4 bases, leaving 8 bases of the junction unmatched. In germline, CDR1 is SGHDN, CDR2 FVKESK. The CDR3 runs to 16 residues. DNA of the CDR3: TGTGCCAGCAGCCCCGGTAGCGGGAGGTCAAACAATGAGCAGTTCTTC. Translating it yields CASSPGSGRSNNEQFF. Complete variable domain (other parts from reference TRBV14 and TRBJ2-1): EAGVTQFPSHSVIEKGQTVTLRCDPISGHDNLYWYRRVMGKEIKFLLHFVKESKQDESGMPNNRFLAERTGGTYSTLKVQPAELEDSGVYFCASSPGSGRSNNEQFFGPGTRLTVL.

This clonotype appeared a few times. The chain couples TRBV3-1 to TRBJ2-5; the D gene is possibly TRBD1 (5 bases). Germline-derived CDR1 and CDR2 are LGHDT and YNNKEL (reference sequence). V was cut by 3 bases and J by 7 bases, with 18 bases left in between. The CDR3 covers 15 residues. The CDR3: CASSHELQGLVTQYF. As DNA, the CDR3 is TGTGCCAGCAGCCATGAGCTCCAGGGATTGGTGACCCAGTACTTC.

The chain recombines TRBV27 with TRBJ2-1, with 12 positions matching TRBD2. V lost 2 bases, J lost 9 bases, and 8 bases stayed unmatched. Looked up from germline, CDR1 is MNHEY and CDR2 is SMNVEV (reference sequence). The CDR3 is made up of 16 amino acids. CDR3 sequence (DNA): TGTGCCAGCAGTTTACTCCGACTAGCGGGAGCTAGTGAGCAGTTCTTC. As protein: CASSLLRLAGASEQFF.

The chain combines TRBV5-5 with TRBJ2-1; 7 bases fit TRBD1. The CDR3 is 15 residues long. Germline assignment: CDR1 SGHKS and CDR2 YYEKEE (reference sequence). Trimming removed 0 bases from V and 6 bases from J; junction bases left unmatched: 6. This chain's CDR3 is CASSLVGGQFNEQFF. The CDR3 DNA is TGTGCCAGCAGCTTGGTAGGGGGCCAGTTCAATGAGCAGTTCTTC.

As to this clonotype: A clone one base away is much larger, so this may be a read error. CDR3 protein: CASSLASGDLGGCTF. The CDR3 region has the DNA TGTGCCAGCAGCTTGGCCTCTGGGGATTTGGGAGGCTGCACCTTC. The chain recombines TRBV5-4 with TRBJ1-2; unclear D gene. The length of the CDR3 is 15 residues. In germline, CDR1 is SGHNT, CDR2 YYREEE (reference sequence).

This clonotype occurred many times. The genes are TRBV29-1 and TRBJ2-2, with 9 bases that match TRBD1. J lost 4 bases, V lost 4 bases, and 4 bases had no gene match. This CDR3 region has 14 residues. CDR1 is SQVTM, CDR2 ANQGSEA, per germline. The CDR3 bases are TGCAGCGTTGGGACAGGGGTCCCCACCGGGGAGCTGTTTTTT. As protein: CSVGTGVPTGELFF.